This TCR beta chain comes out of a study of T cells after yellow fever vaccination. Overall study: Preparation of the low-cell-number fractions used SMART-Seq v4 Ultra Low Input.

Using its own MiXCR run on the 5' RACE reads, TCRdb lists one record per CDR3 protein. The data contain fewer than 400,000 distinct CDR3 sequences, around 10% of them seen just once; the ten biggest clones take up under 4%. There are a few counts of this clonotype. Per germline, CDR1 SGHRS and CDR2 YFSETQ. The CDR3 is made up of 13 amino acids. Trimming pared 7 bases from V and 0 bases from J, leaving 11 bases between. The clonotype was recovered from a man younger than 35 who received the YFV17D yellow fever vaccine. The material sequenced was CD4+ T cells sorted from PBMCs, taken 45 days after the yellow fever booster vaccination. The rearrangement uses TRBV5-1 and TRBJ2-7, with D hard to call. This CDR3 is CASGTPSSYEQYF. The CDR3 region has the DNA TGCGCCAGCGGAACTCCGAGCTCCTACGAGCAGTACTTC.